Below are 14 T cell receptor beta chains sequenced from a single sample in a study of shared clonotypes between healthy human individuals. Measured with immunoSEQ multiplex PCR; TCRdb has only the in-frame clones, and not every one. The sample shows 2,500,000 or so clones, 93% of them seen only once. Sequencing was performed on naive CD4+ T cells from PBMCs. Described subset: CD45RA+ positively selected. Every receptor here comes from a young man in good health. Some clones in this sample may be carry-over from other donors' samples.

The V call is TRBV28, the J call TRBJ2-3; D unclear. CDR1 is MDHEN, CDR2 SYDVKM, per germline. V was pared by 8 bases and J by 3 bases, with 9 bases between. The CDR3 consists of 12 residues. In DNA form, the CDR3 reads TGTGCCAGCTCCCCTCAGACAGATACGCAGTATTTT. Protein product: CASSPQTDTQYF. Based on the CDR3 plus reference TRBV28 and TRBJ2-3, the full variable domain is DVKVTQSSRYLVKRTGEKVFLECVQDMDHENMFWYRQDPGLGLRLIYFSYDVKMKEKGDIPEGYSVSREKKERFSLILESASTNQTSMYLCASSPQTDTQYFGPGTRLTVL.

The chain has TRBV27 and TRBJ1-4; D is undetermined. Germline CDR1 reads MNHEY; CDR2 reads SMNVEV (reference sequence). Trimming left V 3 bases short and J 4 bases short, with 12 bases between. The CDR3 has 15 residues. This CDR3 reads CASSFEYRLNEKLFF. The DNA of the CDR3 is TGTGCCAGCAGTTTTGAGTACAGACTTAATGAAAAACTGTTTTTT.

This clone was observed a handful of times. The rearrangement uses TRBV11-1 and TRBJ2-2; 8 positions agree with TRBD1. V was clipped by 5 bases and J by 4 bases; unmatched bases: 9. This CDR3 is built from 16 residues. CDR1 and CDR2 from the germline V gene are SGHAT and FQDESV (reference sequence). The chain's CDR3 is CASSQDQGAPTGELFF. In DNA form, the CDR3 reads TGTGCCAGCAGCCAAGATCAGGGGGCGCCCACCGGGGAGCTGTTTTTT.

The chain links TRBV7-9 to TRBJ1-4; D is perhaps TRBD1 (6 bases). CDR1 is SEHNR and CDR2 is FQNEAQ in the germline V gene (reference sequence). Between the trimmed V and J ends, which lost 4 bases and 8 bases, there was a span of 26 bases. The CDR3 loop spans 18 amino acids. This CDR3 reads CASSSTPGQDNQGEKLFF. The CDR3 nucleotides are TGTGCCAGCAGCTCCACACCGGGACAAGACAATCAAGGGGAAAAACTGTTTTTT. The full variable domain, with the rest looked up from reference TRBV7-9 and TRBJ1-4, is DTGVSQNPRHKITKRGQNVTFRCDPISEHNRLYWYRQTLGQGPEFLTYFQNEAQLEKSRLLSDRFSAERPKGSFSTLEIQRTEQGDSAMYLCASSSTPGQDNQGEKLFFGSGTQLSVL.

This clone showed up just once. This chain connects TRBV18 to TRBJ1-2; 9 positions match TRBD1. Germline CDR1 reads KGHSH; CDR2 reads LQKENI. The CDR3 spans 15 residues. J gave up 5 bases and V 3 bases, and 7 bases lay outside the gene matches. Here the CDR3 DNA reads TGTGCCAGCTCACCGTTTACAGGGGGCGCATATGGCTACACCTTC. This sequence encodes CASSPFTGGAYGYTF.

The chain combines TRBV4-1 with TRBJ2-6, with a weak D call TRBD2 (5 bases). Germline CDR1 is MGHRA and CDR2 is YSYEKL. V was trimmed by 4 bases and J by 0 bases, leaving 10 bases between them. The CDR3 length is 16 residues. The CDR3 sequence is CASSRGPTSGANVLTF. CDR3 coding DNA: TGCGCCAGCAGCCGCGGGCCCACCTCTGGGGCCAACGTCCTGACTTTC.

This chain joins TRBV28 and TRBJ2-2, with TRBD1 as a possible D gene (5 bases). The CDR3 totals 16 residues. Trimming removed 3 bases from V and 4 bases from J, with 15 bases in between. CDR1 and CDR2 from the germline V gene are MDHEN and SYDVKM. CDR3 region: CASSLATAMATGELFF. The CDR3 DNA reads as TGTGCCAGCAGTTTGGCGACAGCAATGGCCACCGGGGAGCTGTTTTTT.

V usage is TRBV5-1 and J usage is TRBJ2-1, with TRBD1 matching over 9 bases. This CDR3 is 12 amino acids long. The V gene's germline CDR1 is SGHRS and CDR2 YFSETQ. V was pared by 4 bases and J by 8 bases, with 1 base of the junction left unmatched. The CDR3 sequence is CASSRQGDEQFF. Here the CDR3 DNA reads TGCGCCAGCAGCCGACAGGGGGATGAGCAGTTCTTC.

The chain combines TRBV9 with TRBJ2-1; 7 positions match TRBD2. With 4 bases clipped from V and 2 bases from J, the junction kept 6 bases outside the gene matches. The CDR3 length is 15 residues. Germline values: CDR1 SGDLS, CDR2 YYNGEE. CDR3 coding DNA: TGTGCCAGCAGCAAAGCGGGAAGCACCTACAATGAGCAGTTCTTC. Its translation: CASSKAGSTYNEQFF.

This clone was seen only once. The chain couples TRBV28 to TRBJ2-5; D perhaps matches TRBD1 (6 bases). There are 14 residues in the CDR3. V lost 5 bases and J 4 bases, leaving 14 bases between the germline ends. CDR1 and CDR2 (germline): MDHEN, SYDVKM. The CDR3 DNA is TGTGCCAGCAGTATTACAGGGATCCGAGAGACCCAGTACTTC. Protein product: CASSITGIRETQYF. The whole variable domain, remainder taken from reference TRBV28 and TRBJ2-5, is DVKVTQSSRYLVKRTGEKVFLECVQDMDHENMFWYRQDPGLGLRLIYFSYDVKMKEKGDIPEGYSVSREKKERFSLILESASTNQTSMYLCASSITGIRETQYFGPGTRLLVL.

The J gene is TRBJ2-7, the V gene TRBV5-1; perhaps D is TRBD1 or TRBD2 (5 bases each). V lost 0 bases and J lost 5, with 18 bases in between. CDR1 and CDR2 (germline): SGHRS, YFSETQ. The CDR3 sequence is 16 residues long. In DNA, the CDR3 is TGCGCCAGCAGCTTGGCCGTGAATACACTGGGGGACGAGCAGTACTTC. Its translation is CASSLAVNTLGDEQYF.

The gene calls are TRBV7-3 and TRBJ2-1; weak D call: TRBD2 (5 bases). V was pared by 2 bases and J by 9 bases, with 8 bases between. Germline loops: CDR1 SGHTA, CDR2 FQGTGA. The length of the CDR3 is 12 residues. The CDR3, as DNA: TGTGCCAGCAGCTTATTCGAGGGTGAGCAGTTCTTC. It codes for CASSLFEGEQFF.

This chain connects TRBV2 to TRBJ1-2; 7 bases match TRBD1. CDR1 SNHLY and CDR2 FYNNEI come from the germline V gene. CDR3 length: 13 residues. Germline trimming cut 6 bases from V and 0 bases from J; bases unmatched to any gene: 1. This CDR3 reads CASRQGANYGYTF. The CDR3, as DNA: TGTGCCAGCAGGCAGGGGGCTAACTATGGCTACACCTTC. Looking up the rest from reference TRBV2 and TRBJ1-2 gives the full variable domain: EPEVTQTPSHQVTQMGQEVILRCVPISNHLYFYWYRQILGQKVEFLVSFYNNEISEKSEIFDDQFSVERPDGSNFTLKIRSTKLEDSAMYFCASRQGANYGYTFGSGTRLTVV.

The CDR3 sequence is CASSRTESSNEQFF. In DNA, the CDR3 is TGTGCCAGCAGTCGGACTGAATCAAGCAATGAGCAGTTCTTC. V usage is TRBV2 and J usage is TRBJ2-1; maybe TRBD2 (5 bases). V was shortened by 5 bases and J by 6 bases, with 14 bases between the two germline ends. The germline V gene has CDR1 SNHLY and CDR2 FYNNEI. CDR3 length: 14 residues.